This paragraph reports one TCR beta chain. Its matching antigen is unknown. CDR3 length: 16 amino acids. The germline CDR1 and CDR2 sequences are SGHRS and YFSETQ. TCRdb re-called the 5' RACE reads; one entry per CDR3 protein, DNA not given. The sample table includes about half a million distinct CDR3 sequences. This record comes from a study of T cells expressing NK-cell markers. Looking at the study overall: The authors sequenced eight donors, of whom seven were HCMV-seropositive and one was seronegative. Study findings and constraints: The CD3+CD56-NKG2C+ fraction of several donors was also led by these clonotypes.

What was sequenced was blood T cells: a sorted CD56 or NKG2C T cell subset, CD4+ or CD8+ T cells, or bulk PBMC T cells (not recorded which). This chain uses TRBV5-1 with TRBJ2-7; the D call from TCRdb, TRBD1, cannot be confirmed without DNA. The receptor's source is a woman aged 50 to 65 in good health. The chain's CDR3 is CASSPMAQGGSYEQYF.